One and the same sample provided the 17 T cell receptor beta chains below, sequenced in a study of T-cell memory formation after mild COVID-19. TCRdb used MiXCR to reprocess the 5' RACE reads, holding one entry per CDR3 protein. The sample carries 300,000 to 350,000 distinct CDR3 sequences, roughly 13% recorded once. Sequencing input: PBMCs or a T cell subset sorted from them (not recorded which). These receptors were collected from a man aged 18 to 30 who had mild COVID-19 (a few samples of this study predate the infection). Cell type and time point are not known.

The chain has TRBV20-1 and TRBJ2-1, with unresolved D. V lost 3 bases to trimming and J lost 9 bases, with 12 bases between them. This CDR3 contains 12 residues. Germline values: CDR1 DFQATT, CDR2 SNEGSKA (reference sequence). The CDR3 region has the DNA TGCAGTGCTAGCGGGCGGACGAGTGAGCAGTTCTTC. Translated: CSASGRTSEQFF.

CDR3 region: CASSFTGGSGNQPQHF. For the CDR3, the DNA is TGTGCCAGCAGCTTCACTGGGGGGAGTGGGAATCAGCCCCAGCATTTT. The chain uses TRBV7-8 and TRBJ1-5; possible D gene TRBD1, 5 bases. The CDR3 is made up of 16 amino acids. V lost 3 bases and J lost 4, with 16 bases in between. CDR1 is SGHVS and CDR2 is FQNEAQ in the germline V gene.

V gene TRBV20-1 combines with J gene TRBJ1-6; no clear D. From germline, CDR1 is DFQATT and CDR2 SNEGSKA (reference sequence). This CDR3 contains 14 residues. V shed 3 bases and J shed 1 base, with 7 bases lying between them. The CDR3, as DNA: TGCAGTGCTAGGCTGCTGTCCTATAATTCACCCCTCCACTTT. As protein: CSARLLSYNSPLHF.

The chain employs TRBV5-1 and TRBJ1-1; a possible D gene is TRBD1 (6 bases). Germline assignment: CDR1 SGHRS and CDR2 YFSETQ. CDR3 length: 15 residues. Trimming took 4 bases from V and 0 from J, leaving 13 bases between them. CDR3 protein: CASSVMTGMNTEAFF. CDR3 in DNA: TGCGCCAGCAGCGTGATGACAGGCATGAACACTGAAGCTTTCTTT.

CDR3 in DNA: TGTGCCAGCTCACCACCGGAAAGGACTGGTTTCAGGGATACGCAGTATTTT. It yields the protein CASSPPERTGFRDTQYF. The chain is built from TRBV18 and TRBJ2-3; tentatively, D is TRBD2 (5 bases). Germline CDR1 and CDR2: KGHSH and LQKENI. V was pared by 0 bases and J by 6 bases, with 19 bases between. This CDR3 is 17 amino acids long. Based on the CDR3 plus reference TRBV18 and TRBJ2-3, the full variable domain is NAGVMQNPRHLVRRRGQEARLRCSPMKGHSHVYWYRQLPEEGLKFMVYLQKENIIDESGMPKERFSAEFPKEGPSILRIQQVVRGDSAAYFCASSPPERTGFRDTQYFGPGTRLTVL.

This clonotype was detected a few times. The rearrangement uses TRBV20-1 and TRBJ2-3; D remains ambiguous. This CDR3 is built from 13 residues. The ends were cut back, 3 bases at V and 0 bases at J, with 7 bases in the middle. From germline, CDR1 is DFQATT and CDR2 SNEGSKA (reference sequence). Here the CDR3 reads CSASRWSTDTQYF. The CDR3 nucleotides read TGCAGTGCTAGTCGGTGGAGCACAGATACGCAGTATTTT.

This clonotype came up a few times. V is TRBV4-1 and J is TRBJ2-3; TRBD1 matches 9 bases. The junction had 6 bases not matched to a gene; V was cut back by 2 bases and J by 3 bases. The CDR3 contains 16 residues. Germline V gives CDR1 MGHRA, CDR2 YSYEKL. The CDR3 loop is CASSQPDRGMTDTQYF. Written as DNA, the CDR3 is TGCGCCAGCAGCCAACCCGACAGGGGGATGACAGATACGCAGTATTTT.

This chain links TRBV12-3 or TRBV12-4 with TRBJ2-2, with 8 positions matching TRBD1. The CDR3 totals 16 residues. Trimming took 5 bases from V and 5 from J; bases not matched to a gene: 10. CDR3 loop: CASSPRTRDRTGELFF. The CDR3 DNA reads TGTGCCAGCAGTCCCCGTACCAGGGACAGGACCGGGGAGCTGTTTTTT.

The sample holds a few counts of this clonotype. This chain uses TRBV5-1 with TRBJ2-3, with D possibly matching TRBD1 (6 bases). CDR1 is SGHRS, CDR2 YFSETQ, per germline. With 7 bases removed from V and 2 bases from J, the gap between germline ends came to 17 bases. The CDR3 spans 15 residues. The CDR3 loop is CASGNSGTLTDTQYF. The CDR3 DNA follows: TGCGCCAGCGGGAACTCCGGGACACTCACAGATACGCAGTATTTT.

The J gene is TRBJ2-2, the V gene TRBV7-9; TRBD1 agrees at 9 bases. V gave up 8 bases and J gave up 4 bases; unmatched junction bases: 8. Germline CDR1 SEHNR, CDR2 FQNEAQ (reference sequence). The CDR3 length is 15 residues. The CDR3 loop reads CASPRPQGATGELFF. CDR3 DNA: TGTGCCAGCCCCAGGCCACAGGGGGCCACCGGGGAGCTGTTTTTT.

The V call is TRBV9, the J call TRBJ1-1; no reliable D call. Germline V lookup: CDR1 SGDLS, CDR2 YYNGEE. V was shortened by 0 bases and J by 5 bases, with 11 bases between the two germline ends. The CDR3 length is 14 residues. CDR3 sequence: CASSVAGSWTEAFF. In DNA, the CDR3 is TGTGCCAGCAGCGTAGCTGGGAGTTGGACTGAAGCTTTCTTT. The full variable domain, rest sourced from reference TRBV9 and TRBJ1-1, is DSGVTQTPKHLITATGQRVTLRCSPRSGDLSVYWYQQSLDQGLQFLIQYYNGEERAKGNILERFSAQQFPDLHSELNLSSLELGDSALYFCASSVAGSWTEAFFGQGTRLTVV.

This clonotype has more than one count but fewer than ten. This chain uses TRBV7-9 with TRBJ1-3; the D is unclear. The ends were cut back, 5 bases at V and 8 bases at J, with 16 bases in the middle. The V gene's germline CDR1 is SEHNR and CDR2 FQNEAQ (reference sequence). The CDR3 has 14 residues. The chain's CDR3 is CASSPDLGWDTIYF. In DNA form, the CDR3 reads TGTGCCAGCAGCCCCGACCTCGGCTGGGACACCATATATTTT.

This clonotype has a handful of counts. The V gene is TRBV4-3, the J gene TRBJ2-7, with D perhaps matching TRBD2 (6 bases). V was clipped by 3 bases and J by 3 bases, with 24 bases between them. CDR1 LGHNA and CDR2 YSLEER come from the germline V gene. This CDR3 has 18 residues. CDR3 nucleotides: TGCGCCAGCAGCCACAAGTTTGGCGGGGCGCGTTCTTTCTACGAGCAGTACTTC. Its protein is CASSHKFGGARSFYEQYF.

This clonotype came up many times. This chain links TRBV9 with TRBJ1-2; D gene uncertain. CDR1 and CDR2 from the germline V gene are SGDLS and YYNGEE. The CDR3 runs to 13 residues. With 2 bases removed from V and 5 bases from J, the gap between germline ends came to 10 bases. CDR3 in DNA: TGTGCCAGCAGCGTTTCCGTAACGTATGGCTACACCTTC. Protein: CASSVSVTYGYTF.

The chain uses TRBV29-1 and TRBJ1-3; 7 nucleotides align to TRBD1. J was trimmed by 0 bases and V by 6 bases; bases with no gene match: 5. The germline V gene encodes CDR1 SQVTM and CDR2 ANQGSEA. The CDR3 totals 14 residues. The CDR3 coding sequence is TGCAGCGTCGCGACAGGGAACTCTGGAAACACCATATATTTT. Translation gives CSVATGNSGNTIYF.

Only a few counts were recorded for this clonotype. The CDR3 DNA follows: TGCAGTGCTATATTAGCGGGGGGGCCTAGAGATACGCAGTATTTT. Protein sequence: CSAILAGGPRDTQYF. The chain combines TRBV20-1 with TRBJ2-3; the match to TRBD2 covers 11 bases. Germline V gene lookup returns CDR1 DFQATT and CDR2 SNEGSKA (reference sequence). This CDR3 spans 15 amino acids. V gave up 4 bases and J gave up 5 bases; unmatched junction bases: 8.

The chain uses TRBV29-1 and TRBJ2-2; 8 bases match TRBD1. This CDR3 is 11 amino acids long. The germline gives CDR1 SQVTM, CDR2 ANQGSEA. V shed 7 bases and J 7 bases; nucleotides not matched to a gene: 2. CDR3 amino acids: CSGTGGGELFF. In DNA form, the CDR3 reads TGCAGCGGAACAGGGGGCGGGGAGCTGTTTTTT.